This T cell receptor beta chain was sequenced during a study of OX40 agonist ivuxolimab in advanced cancers. About the study: Dosing consisted of intravenous ivuxolimab at 0.01 to 10 mg/kg every 2 weeks.

For this clone: Antigen specificity is unknown.

The ends lost 6 bases at V and 10 bases at J; junction bases unmatched: 6. Germline CDR1 and CDR2: LNHDA and SQIVND (reference sequence). The CDR3 runs 13 residues. TCRdb's copy holds only in-frame clones and misses some; the assay was immunoSEQ multiplex PCR. The data contain fewer than 100,000 clones, more than 75% of them singletons. Excluded were patients having autoimmune disease history or systemic immunosuppression. Study results and caveats: Normalized T-cell clonal expansion was also low in some nonresponders.

The source of this sequence is an adult with an advanced solid tumor such as melanoma, head and neck, liver or kidney cancer. This rearrangement joins TRBV19 to TRBJ2-1, with 10 bases aligning to TRBD2. The material sequenced was CD4+ or CD8+ T cells sorted from blood, taken in a trial of the OX40 agonist ivuxolimab. The CDR3 nucleotides are TGTGCCAGTAGCGAGCGGGGGGGCAGGGAGCAGTTCTTC. This codes for CASSERGGREQFF.